The 9 T cell receptor beta chains given below trace back to one sample, sequenced in a study of blood T cell repertoires in COVID-19. Only in-frame clones appear in the TCRdb table, and some are missing; sequencing was by immunoSEQ multiplex PCR. This table has about 49,000 clones, around 87% appearing once. The sample comprised peripheral blood. All receptors derive from a woman older than 75 with COVID-19, enrolled during active disease.

In its sample, this clone was seen once. The chain uses TRBV2 and TRBJ1-6, with D unresolved. The CDR3 runs 12 residues. The germline gives CDR1 SNHLY, CDR2 FYNNEI. V was pared by 3 bases and J by 9 bases, with 6 bases between. The CDR3 nucleotides are TGTGCCAGCAGTGAGAGGTTTTCACCCCTCCACTTT. This sequence encodes CASSERFSPLHF.

The genes are TRBV4-1 and TRBJ1-3; D is possibly TRBD1 (5 bases). This CDR3 comprises 17 residues. The V end lost 0 bases, the J end lost 3 bases, and 15 bases lay between the germline ends. The germline V gene encodes CDR1 MGHRA and CDR2 YSYEKL. CDR3 region: CASSQEWGVTFGNTIYF. The CDR3 DNA reads as TGCGCCAGCAGCCAAGAGTGGGGGGTGACTTTTGGAAACACCATATATTTT.

The chain recombines TRBV11-3 with TRBJ1-6; maybe TRBD1 (5 bases). Germline V gene lookup returns CDR1 SGHNT and CDR2 YENEEA. The CDR3 is 20 residues long. Trimming took 5 bases from V and 2 from J, leaving 25 bases between them. As DNA, the CDR3 is TGTGCCAGCAGCCAGAGATCCAGGGAACGCTCAAAAACCTATAATTCACCCCTCCACTTT. Protein: CASSQRSRERSKTYNSPLHF.

The V and J genes are TRBV6-5 and TRBJ2-1; D may be TRBD1 (6 bases). With 2 bases removed from V and 8 bases from J, the gap between germline ends came to 19 bases. CDR1 and CDR2 (germline): MNHEY, SVGAGI. The CDR3 is made up of 16 amino acids. DNA of the CDR3: TGTGCCAGCAGTTACATAAGGGGACAAGGGTGGGATGAGCAGTTCTTC. Translated: CASSYIRGQGWDEQFF.

This sequence joins TRBV19 and TRBJ2-7, with 9 bases lining up with TRBD1. Germline values: CDR1 LNHDA, CDR2 SQIVND (reference sequence). Trimming took 6 bases from V and 3 from J; bases not matched to a gene: 6. The CDR3 extends over 14 amino acids. CDR3 region: CASRPGQGRYEQYF. CDR3 bases: TGTGCCAGTAGGCCGGGACAGGGTCGCTACGAGCAGTACTTC.

The J gene is TRBJ2-7, the V gene TRBV18; possible D gene TRBD2, 7 bases. The CDR3 runs 14 residues. The germline V gene encodes CDR1 KGHSH and CDR2 LQKENI. Trimming cost V 6 bases and J 5 bases, with 17 bases left between them. Here the CDR3 DNA reads TGTGCCAGCTCCCCGAACAGGGAGGGGAACGAGCAGTACTTC. Residues: CASSPNREGNEQYF.

The V gene is TRBV9, the J gene TRBJ1-3; D not resolved. The CDR3 loop spans 14 amino acids. Trimming took 4 bases from V and 4 from J, leaving 12 bases between them. The germline CDR1 and CDR2 sequences are SGDLS and YYNGEE. As DNA, the CDR3 is TGTGCCAGCAGCCTAAGTCCGGGGGGAAACACCATATATTTT. Residues: CASSLSPGGNTIYF.

With respect to this clone: A read error is possible here, since a much larger clone lies one base away. The chain recombines TRBV5-1 with TRBJ2-1; 11 nucleotides match TRBD2. The germline V gene encodes CDR1 SGHRS and CDR2 YFSETQ. The junction had 5 bases not matched to a gene; V was cut back by 1 base and J by 2 bases. This CDR3 is 17 amino acids long. The CDR3 is CASSLIAGGGAYNEQFF. CDR3 DNA sequence: TGCGCCAGCAGCTTGATAGCGGGAGGGGGGGCCTACAATGAGCAGTTCTTC.

V and J are TRBV7-9 and TRBJ1-1; weak D call: TRBD1 (6 bases). This CDR3 is built from 14 residues. Germline loops: CDR1 SEHNR, CDR2 FQNEAQ (reference sequence). Trimming shortened V by 4 bases and J by 4 bases, and 13 bases separated the two germline ends. CDR3 nucleotides: TGTGCCAGCAGCTCGAACAGGGTTTTCACTGAAGCTTTCTTT. Amino acids: CASSSNRVFTEAFF.